This TCR beta chain emerged from a study of a mutant IDH1 vaccine in newly diagnosed glioma. Study results and caveats: There were vaccine-induced immune responses in approximately 95% of the patients.

V was pared by 0 bases and J by 2 bases, with 10 bases between. This CDR3 is 15 amino acids long. Germline V gene data show CDR1 as SGDLS and CDR2 as YYNGEE. Clones were read by immunoSEQ multiplex PCR, and TCRdb kept only the in-frame ones, dropping some. Of some 95,000 clones in the sample, roughly 75% were seen once. Time point reported: baseline, week 1 (first vaccination visit). Treatment meaning: pre-vaccination baseline after standard-of-care therapy. Donors had new WHO grade 3 or 4 IDH1-mutant, ATRX-lost astrocytomas. This clone was counted between two and nine times. Its target is not known. The TCR was taken from a man in his forties or fifties with glioma. Here the sequenced sample was PBMCs, taken from a glioma patient treated with radiotherapy, temozolomide or both. The J gene is TRBJ2-3, the V gene TRBV9, with D unresolved. CDR3 in DNA: TGTGCCAGCAGCGTAGGAGGCAGAACCACAGATACGCAGTATTTT. Amino acid sequence: CASSVGGRTTDTQYF.